A selection of T cell receptor beta chains follows, all from one sample in a study of cytotoxic CD8 clonotypes in ibrutinib-treated CLL. Clones were read by immunoSEQ multiplex PCR, and TCRdb kept only the in-frame ones, dropping some. The repertoire holds 200,000 to 250,000 clones, roughly 65% seen once, with about 6.2% in the top ten. The material was PBMCs, obtained after 12 months of ibrutinib treatment. All receptors come from a human donor with chronic lymphocytic leukemia. Each CDR3 is given with its conserved first and last residue. The order of the fields is V gene, D gene, clone size, CDR3 length, J gene, CDR3 DNA, CDR3 protein. D genes are given only for firm matches. For some rows the clone size is stated as once, few or many, or as a class when expanded; others skip it.

>TRBV30|-|-|13|TRBJ1-3
TGTGCCTCGAACCATGGCTCTGGAAACACCATATATTTT
CASNHGSGNTIYF
>TRBV15|-|-|15|TRBJ1-3
TGTGCCACCAGCAGAATACAGGGAACTGGAAACACCATATATTTT
CATSRIQGTGNTIYF
>TRBV2|-|-|14|TRBJ2-2
TGTGCCAGCAGCTTATTACAGGGTTCCGGGGAGCTGTTTTTT
CASSLLQGSGELFF
>TRBV7-2|TRBD1|-|13|TRBJ1-2
TGTGCCAGCAGCTTTGGACAGGGCCATGGCTACACCTTC
CASSFGQGHGYTF
>TRBV30|-|-|14|TRBJ2-1
TGTGCCTGGACCCTTGGGGCTGGCTACAATGAGCAGTTCTTC
CAWTLGAGYNEQFF
>TRBV6-5|TRBD1|few|15|TRBJ1-5
TGTGCCAGCAGTAAACAGGGGAATTGGGATCAGCCCCAGCATTTT
CASSKQGNWDQPQHF
>TRBV11-1|TRBD1|-|15|TRBJ2-1
TGTGCCAGCAGCTCCCGGGACAGCTTCTACAATGAGCAGTTCTTC
CASSSRDSFYNEQFF
>TRBV5-1|-|few|15|TRBJ2-7
TGCGCCAGCAGCTTAACAGGGAACCCCGACCACGAGCAGTACTTC
CASSLTGNPDHEQYF
>TRBV2|TRBD2|-|18|TRBJ2-1
TGTGCCAGCAGCCCGATGGGGTTAGCGGGGGGACTGAACAATGAGCAGTTCTTC
CASSPMGLAGGLNNEQFF
>TRBV9|-|-|15|TRBJ2-3
TGTGCCAGCAGCGCTAGCCCAAGGAGCACAGATACGCAGTATTTT
CASSASPRSTDTQYF
>TRBV7-2|TRBD2|-|15|TRBJ2-1
TGTGCCAGCACCCCCGGCGGGAGCTCCTACAATGAGCAGTTCTTC
CASTPGGSSYNEQFF
>TRBV6-5|TRBD2|few|15|TRBJ2-3
TGTGCCAGCAGACAGATAGCGGGAGTCTCAGATACGCAGTATTTT
CASRQIAGVSDTQYF
>TRBV2|-|once|15|TRBJ1-6
TGTGCCAGCAGCCCCCCCGAGGCCGTGAGGTCACCCCTCCACTTT
CASSPPEAVRSPLHF
>TRBV27|-|-|16|TRBJ1-3
TGTGCCAGCAGTTTAATCGCCCCAGGGGTCGGAAACACCATATATTTT
CASSLIAPGVGNTIYF
>TRBV7-9|TRBD1|many|13|TRBJ2-7
TGTGCCAGCAGCCCCTGGGACAGGTCCGAGCAGTACTTC
CASSPWDRSEQYF
>TRBV2|-|-|14|TRBJ1-2
TGTGCCAGCAGTGAAGTAACGAGGGTTGGAGGCTACACCTTC
CASSEVTRVGGYTF
>TRBV23-1|TRBD2|-|20|TRBJ2-1
TGCGCCAGCAGTTGGGTACCGGGACTAGCGGGGGGGAACTCCTACAATGAGCAGTTCTTC
CASSWVPGLAGGNSYNEQFF
>TRBV5-1|-|-|16|TRBJ2-2
TGCGCCAGCAGCTTGCTCGTCGGGGGAAACACCGGGGAGCTGTTTTTT
CASSLLVGGNTGELFF
>TRBV30|TRBD1|-|15|TRBJ1-2
TGTGCCTGGATTTTGACAGGGGAAGGTCGCTATGGCTACACCTTC
CAWILTGEGRYGYTF
>TRBV29-1|TRBD2|-|14|TRBJ2-2
TGCAGCGCAACTAGCGGGCCTAACACCGGGGAGCTGTTTTTT
CSATSGPNTGELFF
>TRBV14|-|few|14|TRBJ1-1
TGTGCCAGCAGCCAACGTAACAGGGACACTGAAGCTTTCTTT
CASSQRNRDTEAFF
>TRBV29-1|TRBD2|-|13|TRBJ2-3
TGCAGCGTGGGATCGAGCGGGGTGGATACGCAGTATTTT
CSVGSSGVDTQYF
>TRBV6-5|TRBD1|-|12|TRBJ1-4
TGTGCCAGCTGCCGACAGGGGAGGGAACTGTTTTTT
CASCRQGRELFF
>TRBV5-8|TRBD1|few|14|TRBJ2-7
TGTGCCAGCAGCGGACAGGGACGCCACTACGAGCAGTACTTC
CASSGQGRHYEQYF
>TRBV10-3|TRBD2|-|18|TRBJ2-1
TGTGCCATCAGTGAGAGAGGACGGGGGAGCGGGAGGGGCCGTGAGCAGTTCTTC
CAISERGRGSGRGREQFF
>TRBV6-6|-|-|12|TRBJ2-1
TGTGCCAGCAGCCCGACGTTTAATGAGCAGTTCTTC
CASSPTFNEQFF